This T cell receptor beta chain was sequenced in a study of blood T cell repertoires in COVID-19 (dated by TCRdb to between 2020 and 2021). Regarding the study in general: The collaborator samples originated in the United States, Italy and Spain and spanned the acute and convalescent phases of COVID-19. The material from the prospective study consisted of cDNA or gDNA derived from T cells, B-cell-depleted T cells, or PBMCs. The dataset comprised deeply sampled blood TCRbeta repertoires from subjects exposed to, actively infected with, or recovered from COVID-19. The repertoires were released in a freely available public database meant as a resource for research on the immune response to SARS-CoV-2. Samples were obtained from the ongoing ImmuneRACE study (first 160 participants) and from 1,000 to 1,500 subjects provided by 6 global collaborators. Nearly every sample came with metadata listing a de-identified subject ID, COVID-19 status, age in years and sex. HLA class I and class II types, where available, came from metadata supplied by the sample provider rather than from assay-based typing. Study-wide conclusions, independent of this receptor: How much clinical and demographic metadata was included differed by source and by participant, and the metadata was provided uncurated.

As for this clone: Which antigen it targets is not known. It has no much larger one-base neighbor in the sample; base qualities were not kept.

The collaborating institutions used their own protocols to collect whole blood in K2EDTA tubes. Collaborator samples were shipped for TCRbeta analysis as frozen whole blood, isolated PBMCs, or DNA extracted from either sample type. TCRbeta CDR3 regions were amplified from genomic DNA using the immunoSEQ Assay, a bias-controlled multiplex PCR. On the authors' methods: The number of nucleated cells in each sample was estimated from the amplification of reference gene primers within the assay. To quantify the absolute abundance of each unique TCRbeta CDR3 rearrangement, sequence reads were collapsed and filtered. For each sample, productive Simpson clonality was calculated as the square root of Simpson's diversity index across productive rearrangements. The table was pulled from immuneACCESS by TCRdb, which kept in-frame rearrangements only. Such tables lose some clones; where checked, under half of the loss comes from unresolved V genes, and the rest has no known cause. The V and J calls and clone size are taken from that table; D and trimming were inferred from the DNA. This sample lists 85,000 to 110,000 clones; 70% to 90% were detected once. The top ten clones comprise about 3.2% of the sample.

Measured from the cysteine to the phenylalanine, the CDR3 is 18 residues long. Only the CDR3 DNA is retained, 54 bases long and in frame from the first base. The germline V gene supplies CDR1 KGHSH and CDR2 LQKENI. Ends trimmed: V by 3 bases, J by 0 bases; bases unmatched to a gene: 11. The specimen was peripheral blood. This TCR was sampled from a human donor in a cohort sampled during active COVID-19. The chain is assembled from TRBV18 and TRBJ1-3; 7 middle bases align to TRBD1. The CDR3 reads as follows: CASSPSTGLQSSGNTIYF. The bases read TGTGCCAGCTCACCGTCGACAGGGCTCCAGAGCTCTGGAAACACCATATATTTT.